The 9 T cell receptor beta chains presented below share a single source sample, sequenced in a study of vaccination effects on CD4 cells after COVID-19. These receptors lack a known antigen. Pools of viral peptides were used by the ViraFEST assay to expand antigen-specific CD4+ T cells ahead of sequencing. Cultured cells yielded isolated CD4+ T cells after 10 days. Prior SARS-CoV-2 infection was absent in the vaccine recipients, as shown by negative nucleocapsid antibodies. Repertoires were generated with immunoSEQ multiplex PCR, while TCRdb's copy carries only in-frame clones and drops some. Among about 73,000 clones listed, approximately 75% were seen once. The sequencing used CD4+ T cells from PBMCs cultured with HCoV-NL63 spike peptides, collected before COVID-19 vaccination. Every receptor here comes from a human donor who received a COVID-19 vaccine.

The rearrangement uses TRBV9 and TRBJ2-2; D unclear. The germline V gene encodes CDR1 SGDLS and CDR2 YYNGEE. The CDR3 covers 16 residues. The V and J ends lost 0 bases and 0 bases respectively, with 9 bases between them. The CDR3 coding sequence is TGTGCCAGCAGCGTAGGTGGCGGAACGAACACCGGGGAGCTGTTTTTT. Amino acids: CASSVGGGTNTGELFF. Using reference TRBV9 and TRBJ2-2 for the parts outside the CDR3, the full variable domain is DSGVTQTPKHLITATGQRVTLRCSPRSGDLSVYWYQQSLDQGLQFLIQYYNGEERAKGNILERFSAQQFPDLHSELNLSSLELGDSALYFCASSVGGGTNTGELFFGEGSRLTVL.

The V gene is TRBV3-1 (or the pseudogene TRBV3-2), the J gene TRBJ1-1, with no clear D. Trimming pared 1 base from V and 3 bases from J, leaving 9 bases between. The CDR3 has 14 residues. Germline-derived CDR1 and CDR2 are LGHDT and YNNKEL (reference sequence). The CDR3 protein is CASSQVGRYTEAFF. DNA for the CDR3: TGTGCCAGCAGCCAAGTTGGAAGGTACACTGAAGCTTTCTTT.

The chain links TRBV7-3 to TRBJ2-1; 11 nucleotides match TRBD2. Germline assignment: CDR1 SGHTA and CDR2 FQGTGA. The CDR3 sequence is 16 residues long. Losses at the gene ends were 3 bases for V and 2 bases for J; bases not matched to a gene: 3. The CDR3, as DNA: TGTGCCAGCAGCTTTAGCGGGGGGGCAACCTACAATGAGCAGTTCTTC. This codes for CASSFSGGATYNEQFF.

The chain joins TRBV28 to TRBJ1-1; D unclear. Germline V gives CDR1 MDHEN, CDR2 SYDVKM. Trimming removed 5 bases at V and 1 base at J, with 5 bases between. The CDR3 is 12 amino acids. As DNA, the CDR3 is TGTGCCAGCAGTCCTAGGAACACTGAAGCTTTCTTT. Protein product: CASSPRNTEAFF.

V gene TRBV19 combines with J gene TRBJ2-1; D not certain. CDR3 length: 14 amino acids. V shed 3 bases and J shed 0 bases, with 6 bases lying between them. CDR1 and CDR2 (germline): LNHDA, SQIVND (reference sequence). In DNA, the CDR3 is TGTGCCAGTAGTATTCTGCGCTCCTACAATGAGCAGTTCTTC. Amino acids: CASSILRSYNEQFF. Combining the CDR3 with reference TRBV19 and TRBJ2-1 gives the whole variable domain DGGITQSPKYLFRKEGQNVTLSCEQNLNHDAMYWYRQDPGQGLRLIYYSQIVNDFQKGDIAEGYSVSREKKESFPLTVTSAQKNPTAFYLCASSILRSYNEQFFGPGTRLTVL.

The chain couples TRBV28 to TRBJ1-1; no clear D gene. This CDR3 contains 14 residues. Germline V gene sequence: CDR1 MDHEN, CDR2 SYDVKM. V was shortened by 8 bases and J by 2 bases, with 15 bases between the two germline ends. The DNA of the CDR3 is TGTGCCAGCGTCGGCCCCGGGGAAAACACTGAAGCTTTCTTT. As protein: CASVGPGENTEAFF.

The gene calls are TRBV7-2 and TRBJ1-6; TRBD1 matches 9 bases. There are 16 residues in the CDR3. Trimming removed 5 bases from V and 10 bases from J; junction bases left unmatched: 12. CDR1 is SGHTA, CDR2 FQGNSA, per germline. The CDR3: CASSMIPGQGGSPLHF. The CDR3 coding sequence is TGTGCCAGCAGCATGATTCCGGGACAGGGTGGGTCACCCCTCCACTTT.

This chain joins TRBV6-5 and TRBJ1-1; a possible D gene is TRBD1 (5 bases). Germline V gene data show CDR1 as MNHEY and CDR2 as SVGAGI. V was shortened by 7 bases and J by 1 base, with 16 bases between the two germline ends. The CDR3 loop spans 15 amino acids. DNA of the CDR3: TGTGCCAGCACTCGGGACCGGGCAGGGAACACTGAAGCTTTCTTT. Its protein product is CASTRDRAGNTEAFF.

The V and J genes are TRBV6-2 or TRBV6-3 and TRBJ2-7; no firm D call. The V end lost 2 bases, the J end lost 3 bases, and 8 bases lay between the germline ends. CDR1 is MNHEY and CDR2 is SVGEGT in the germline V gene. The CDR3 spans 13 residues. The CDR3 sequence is CASSYGQNYEQYV. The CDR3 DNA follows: TGTGCCAGCAGTTACGGCCAGAACTACGAGCAGTACGTC.